The source of this T cell receptor (beta chain) is a study of T-cell memory formation after mild COVID-19. A single record per CDR3 protein comes from TCRdb applying MiXCR to the 5' RACE reads. The top ten clones hold roughly a fifth of a sample with approximately 260,000 distinct CDR3 sequences, roughly 17% of them seen once. The germline V gene encodes CDR1 SGHRS and CDR2 YFSETQ. The CDR3 is 17 amino acids. J was trimmed by 2 bases and V by 1 base; bases with no gene match: 7. The V and J genes are TRBV5-1 and TRBJ2-2; 8 bases align to TRBD2. The receptor comes from a man aged 18 to 29 who had mild COVID-19 (a few samples of this study predate the infection). Cell type and time point are not known. Input material: PBMCs or a T cell subset sorted from them (not recorded which). The CDR3: CASSLPGGGRNTGELFF. CDR3 nucleotide sequence: TGCGCCAGCAGCTTGCCCGGCGGGGGGCGTAACACCGGGGAGCTGTTTTTT.